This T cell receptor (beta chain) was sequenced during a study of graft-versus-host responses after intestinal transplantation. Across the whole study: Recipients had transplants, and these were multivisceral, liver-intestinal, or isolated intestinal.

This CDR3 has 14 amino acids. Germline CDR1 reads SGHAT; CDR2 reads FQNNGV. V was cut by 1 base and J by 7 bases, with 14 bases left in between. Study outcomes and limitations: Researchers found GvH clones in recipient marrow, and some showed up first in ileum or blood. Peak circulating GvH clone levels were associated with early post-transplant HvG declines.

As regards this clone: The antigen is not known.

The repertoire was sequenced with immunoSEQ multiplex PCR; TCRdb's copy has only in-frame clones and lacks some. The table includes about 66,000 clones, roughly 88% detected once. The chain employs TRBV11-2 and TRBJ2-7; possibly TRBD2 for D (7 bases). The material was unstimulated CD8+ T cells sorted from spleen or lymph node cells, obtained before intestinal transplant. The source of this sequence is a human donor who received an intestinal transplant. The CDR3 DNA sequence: TGTGCCAGCAGCTTAGGGGGGGGGCCGTGGGAGCAGTACTTC. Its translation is CASSLGGGPWEQYF.